This T cell receptor (beta chain) is drawn from a study of T cells in Graves' hyperthyroidism and ophthalmopathy. RNA transcripts were the template for amplifying TCR beta CDR3 regions. The primer set for the first-round RT-PCR of the TCR CDR3 was HTBI. TCRdb passed the multiplex PCR reads through MiXCR, listing each CDR3 protein once. The sample has some 270,000 distinct CDR3 sequences; roughly an eighth are singletons. Not enrolled were patients with uncontrolled infection, other autoimmune disease, pregnancy or lactation. In germline, CDR1 is SGHTS, CDR2 YDEGEE. J was trimmed by 6 bases and V by 4 bases; bases with no gene match: 8. CDR3 length: 15 amino acids.

Material: blood. The chain recombines TRBV5-8 with TRBJ2-2, with 8 bases that match TRBD1. This clonotype was sampled from a woman in her forties with Graves' hyperthyroidism. The CDR3 DNA is TGTGCCAGCAGCCCGGGGACAGGAGTTGCCGGGGAGCTGTTTTTT. This sequence encodes CASSPGTGVAGELFF.